Listed below are T cell receptor beta chains from one sample, sequenced in a study of cytomegalovirus exposure and HLA in healthy donors. TCRdb keeps only in-frame clones here, not all; method: immunoSEQ multiplex PCR. The sample shows roughly 140,000 clones, 85% to 90% of them seen only once. The sequencing input was PBMCs. The receptors derive from a woman between 18 and 29 years old in good health and CMV-seropositive. Each CDR3 is given with its conserved first and last residue. A D gene is named only where the DNA matches it firmly. The size entry is marked missing in some rows and otherwise reads once, few, many or a size class.

v_call,j_call,clone_size,d_call,cdr3_length,cdr3_aa,cdr3_nt
TRBV2,TRBJ2-1,NA,NA,16,CASRAASVTSYNEQFF,TGTGCCAGCAGAGCCGCTAGCGTTACCTCCTACAATGAGCAGTTCTTC
TRBV2,TRBJ2-1,NA,TRBD2,16,CASSELAGGQYNEQFF,TGTGCCAGCAGTGAGTTAGCGGGGGGGCAGTACAATGAGCAGTTCTTC
TRBV6-5,TRBJ2-7,NA,TRBD1,15,CASSYSPDRGSEQYF,TGTGCCAGCAGTTACTCCCCGGACAGGGGCTCCGAGCAGTACTTC
TRBV30,TRBJ1-5,once,NA,14,CAWSGRGSNQPQHF,TGTGCCTGGAGTGGGAGGGGTAGCAATCAGCCCCAGCATTTT
TRBV19,TRBJ2-1,NA,NA,18,CASINNVGGRSSYNEQFF,TGTGCCAGTATCAATAATGTTGGCGGGCGGAGCTCCTACAATGAGCAGTTCTTC
TRBV14,TRBJ2-7,NA,NA,13,CASSQDWGDEQYF,TGTGCCAGCAGCCAAGATTGGGGGGACGAGCAGTACTTC
TRBV29-1,TRBJ2-5,once,TRBD1,14,CSVDPTGLGETQYF,TGCAGCGTTGACCCGACAGGGCTAGGAGAGACCCAGTACTTC
TRBV7-2,TRBJ2-4,NA,NA,13,CASSYRQVNIQYF,TGTGCCAGCAGCTATAGACAAGTGAACATTCAGTACTTC
TRBV10-2,TRBJ2-5,NA,NA,11,CASSVRETQYF,TGCGCCAGCAGTGTGAGGGAGACCCAGTACTTC
TRBV2,TRBJ2-2,NA,NA,13,CASSTLVTGELFF,TGTGCCAGCAGTACACTAGTCACCGGGGAGCTGTTTTTT
TRBV5-6,TRBJ1-1,once,TRBD1,18,CASNQDRGTAFGNTEAFF,TGTGCCAGCAACCAGGACAGGGGGACAGCATTTGGGAACACTGAAGCTTTCTTT
TRBV30,TRBJ2-1,NA,TRBD2,12,CAHRLAGGEQFF,TGTGCCCATCGACTAGCGGGAGGGGAGCAGTTCTTC
TRBV6-4,TRBJ2-3,many,TRBD2,14,CASSRTSGTDTQYF,TGTGCCAGCAGTCGGACTAGCGGCACAGATACGCAGTATTTT
TRBV30,TRBJ2-1,NA,NA,14,CAWSRGPGGNEQFF,TGTGCCTGGAGTCGGGGGCCCGGGGGGAATGAGCAGTTCTTC
TRBV7-2,TRBJ1-2,NA,NA,14,CASSLPGGSYGYTF,TGTGCCAGCAGCTTACCAGGAGGCAGCTATGGCTACACCTTC
TRBV2,TRBJ2-7,once,TRBD2,13,CASSGRFTYEQYF,TGTGCCAGCAGCGGGAGGTTCACCTACGAGCAGTACTTC
TRBV7-8,TRBJ1-2,NA,NA,14,CASSLRRTDYGYTF,TGTGCCAGCAGCTTGCGTCGGACAGATTATGGCTACACCTTC
TRBV5-1,TRBJ1-2,NA,NA,15,CASSLAGGRDYGYTF,TGCGCCAGCAGCTTGGCGGGGGGGCGAGACTATGGCTACACCTTC
TRBV5-1,TRBJ1-1,few,NA,14,CASSHGSMNTEAFF,TGCGCCAGCAGCCACGGTTCCATGAACACTGAAGCTTTCTTT
TRBV5-1,TRBJ2-2,NA,TRBD1,14,CASSRTGYTGELFF,TGCGCCAGCAGTCGGACAGGATACACCGGGGAGCTGTTTTTT
TRBV4-1,TRBJ2-1,NA,TRBD2,17,CASSQGDSGLSYNEQFF,TGCGCCAGCAGCCAAGGGGATAGCGGGTTATCCTACAATGAGCAGTTCTTC
TRBV7-6,TRBJ2-7,NA,NA,15,CASSLDGQGVREQYF,TGTGCCAGCAGCCTCGATGGGCAGGGCGTACGGGAGCAGTACTTC
TRBV18,TRBJ2-7,NA,TRBD2,15,CASSPKAGGEYEQYF,TGTGCCAGCTCACCAAAAGCGGGAGGAGAATACGAGCAGTACTTC
TRBV4-3,TRBJ2-7,NA,NA,15,CASSQDYLAFYEQYF,TGCGCCAGCAGCCAAGATTACCTAGCGTTCTACGAGCAGTACTTC
TRBV28,TRBJ1-2,NA,NA,15,CASSLGPTSGYGYTF,TGTGCCAGCAGTTTAGGTCCAACCTCGGGCTATGGCTACACCTTC
TRBV6-1,TRBJ2-1,NA,TRBD2,14,CASIIDSGSYEQFF,TGTGCCAGCATAATCGATAGCGGGAGCTATGAGCAGTTCTTC
TRBV18,TRBJ2-7,NA,NA,12,CASSSDSSEQYF,TGTGCCAGCTCATCGGACAGTTCCGAGCAGTACTTC
TRBV4-1,TRBJ1-5,NA,NA,17,CASSQGVGQGVGQPQHF,TGCGCCAGCAGCCAAGGTGTAGGGCAGGGCGTTGGTCAGCCCCAGCATTTT
TRBV9,TRBJ1-2,NA,NA,13,CASSVGPTYGYTF,TGTGCCAGCAGCGTTGGTCCTACCTATGGCTACACCTTC
TRBV4-2,TRBJ2-2,NA,TRBD2,16,CASSQELAGAIGELFF,TGTGCCAGCAGCCAAGAACTAGCGGGAGCTATCGGGGAGCTGTTTTTT
TRBV20-1,TRBJ1-2,NA,NA,10,CSAPDYGYTF,TGCAGTGCTCCGGACTATGGCTACACCTTC
TRBV7-3,TRBJ2-1,NA,TRBD2,15,CASSLGREGLPEQFF,TGTGCCAGCAGCCTCGGGCGGGAGGGCCTCCCTGAGCAGTTCTTC